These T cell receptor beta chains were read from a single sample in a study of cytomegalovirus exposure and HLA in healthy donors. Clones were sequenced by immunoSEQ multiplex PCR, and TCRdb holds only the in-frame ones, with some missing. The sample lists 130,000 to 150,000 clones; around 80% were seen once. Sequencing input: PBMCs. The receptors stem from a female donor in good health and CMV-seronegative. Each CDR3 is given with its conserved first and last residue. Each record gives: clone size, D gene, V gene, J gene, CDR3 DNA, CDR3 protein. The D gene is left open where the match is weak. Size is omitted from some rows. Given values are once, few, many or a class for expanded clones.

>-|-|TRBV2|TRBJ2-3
TGTGCCAGCAGTATTGACAGGACTAGCACAGATACGCAGTATTTT
CASSIDRTSTDTQYF
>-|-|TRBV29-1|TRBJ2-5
TGCAGCGTTGAGTCGCCGGACACCCGCCAAGAGACCCAGTACTTC
CSVESPDTRQETQYF
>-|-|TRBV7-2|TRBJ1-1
TGTGCCAGCAGCCAAAGTGTGAGGTACACTGAAGCTTTCTTT
CASSQSVRYTEAFF
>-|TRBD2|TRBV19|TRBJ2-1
TGTGCCAGTAGCACCCCTAGCGGGAGTCATATTAATGAGCAGTTCTTC
CASSTPSGSHINEQFF
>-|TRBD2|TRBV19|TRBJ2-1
TGTGCCAGTAGTCGGGGGGGAAGCTCCTACAATGAGCAGTTCTTC
CASSRGGSSYNEQFF
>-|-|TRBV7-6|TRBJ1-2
TGTGCCAGCAGCTTACTGGCGGGTGCGTCCGGTAACTATGGCTACACCTTC
CASSLLAGASGNYGYTF
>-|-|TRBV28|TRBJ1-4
TGTGCCAGCAGTTTCTCGGTCAGCGACCTTGAAAAACTGTTTTTT
CASSFSVSDLEKLFF
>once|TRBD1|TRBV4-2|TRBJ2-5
TGTGCCAGCAGCCAAGGGATCTACAGGGGGCAATCAGAGACCCAGTACTTC
CASSQGIYRGQSETQYF
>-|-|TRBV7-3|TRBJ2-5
TGTGCCAGCAGCCCTACTCCCCAAGAGACCCAGTACTTC
CASSPTPQETQYF
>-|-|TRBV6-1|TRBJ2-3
TGTGCCAGCAGTGAAGGACTAGGCACAGATACGCAGTATTTT
CASSEGLGTDTQYF
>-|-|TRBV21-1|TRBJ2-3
TGTGCCAGCAGCATAAGGACTAGCGGGAGTGTGTATACGCAGTATTTT
CASSIRTSGSVYTQYF
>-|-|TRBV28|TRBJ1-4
TGTGCCAGCAGTTCTTATGCAACTAATGAAAAACTGTTTTTT
CASSSYATNEKLFF
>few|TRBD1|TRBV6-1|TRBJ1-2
TGTGCCAGCAGAGAATATCGACCTAGGTCGGGACAGATATACTATGGCTACACCTTC
CASREYRPRSGQIYYGYTF
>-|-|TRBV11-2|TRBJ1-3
TGTGCCAGCAGCTTAGATCCCCTTGGAAACACCATATATTTT
CASSLDPLGNTIYF
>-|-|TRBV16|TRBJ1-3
TGTGCCAGCAGCCACACAGGGATCTCTGGAAACACCATATATTTT
CASSHTGISGNTIYF
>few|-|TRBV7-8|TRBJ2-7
TGTGCCAGCACCTTAGGGCTCGGGGTATACGAGCAGTACTTC
CASTLGLGVYEQYF
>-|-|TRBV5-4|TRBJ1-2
TGTGCCAGCAGCTTGACCAGGGTTGGGGGGTTCGGCTACACCTTC
CASSLTRVGGFGYTF
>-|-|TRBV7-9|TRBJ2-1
TGTTCCAGCAGCTTATTGGTAGTAGAGCAGTTCTTC
CSSSLLVVEQFF
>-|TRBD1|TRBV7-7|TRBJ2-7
TGTGCTAGCAGCTTAGGGGACAGGGGCTACGAGCAGTACTTC
CASSLGDRGYEQYF
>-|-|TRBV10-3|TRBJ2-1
TGTGCCATCAGCCCGAAGACAGGAGATGAGCAGTTCTTC
CAISPKTGDEQFF
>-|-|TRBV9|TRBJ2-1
TGTGCCAGCAGCGATAGCCTGAGCGAGCAGTTCTTC
CASSDSLSEQFF
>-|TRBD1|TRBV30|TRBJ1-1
TGTGCCTGGAGCCCCCCGACAGGGCGGCCTGAAGCTTTCTTT
CAWSPPTGRPEAFF
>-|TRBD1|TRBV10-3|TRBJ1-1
TGTGCCATCAGTGATCTCGACAGGGTGAATGGGAACACTGAAGCTTTCTTT
CAISDLDRVNGNTEAFF
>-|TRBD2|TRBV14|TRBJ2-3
TGTGCCAGCAGCCAAGGCTATCCGGGACTAGCGGGGGGCACAGATACGCAGTATTTT
CASSQGYPGLAGGTDTQYF
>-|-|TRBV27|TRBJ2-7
TGTGCCAGCAGTTTTGGTTCCGGTCAGGCGGGGTACGAGCAGTACTTC
CASSFGSGQAGYEQYF
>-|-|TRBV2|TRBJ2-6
TGTGCCAGCCACGCAGAGGGTCTCTCTGGGGCCAACGTCCTGACTTTC
CASHAEGLSGANVLTF